This is a list of T cell receptor beta chains from one sample in a study of regulatory T cells in long-lasting Graves disease. TCRdb analysed the multiplex PCR reads with MiXCR anew, one entry per CDR3 protein. Seen here are roughly 610,000 distinct CDR3 sequences, about 16% observed once, and the top ten hold 12%. The data were also submitted as part of a second study, on T cells in Graves' hyperthyroidism and ophthalmopathy.

The specimen was peripheral blood mononuclear cells (PBMCs), collected at new diagnosis, from a patient treated with antithyroid drugs. These receptors were collected from a man aged 18-30 years with Graves disease. Both conserved end residues are part of each CDR3. A D gene is named only where the DNA matches it firmly. Not every row has a clone size; where given, it reads once, few, many or a size class.

abundance: few
v_gene: TRBV20-1
d_gene: .
j_gene: TRBJ2-1
CDR3nt: TGCAGTGCTAAGGACGACTACAATGAGCAGTTCTTC
CDR3aa: CSAKDDYNEQFF

abundance: once
v_gene: TRBV30
d_gene: .
j_gene: TRBJ2-3
CDR3nt: TGTGCCTGGAGTTCTGAGGGGGGTACAGATACGCAGTATTTT
CDR3aa: CAWSSEGGTDTQYF

abundance: few
v_gene: TRBV9
d_gene: TRBD2
j_gene: TRBJ2-1
CDR3nt: TGTGCCAGCAGCGTAGTGGCGGGAGTCCAGGATGAGCAGTTCTTC
CDR3aa: CASSVVAGVQDEQFF

abundance: many
v_gene: TRBV7-9
d_gene: TRBD1
j_gene: TRBJ2-7
CDR3nt: TGTGCCAGCAGCTCCATCGGGACAGGCGAGCAGTACTTC
CDR3aa: CASSSIGTGEQYF

abundance: many
v_gene: TRBV20-1
d_gene: .
j_gene: TRBJ2-5
CDR3nt: TGCAGTGCTACCAGGACAGTCCGGGGGACCCAGTACTTC
CDR3aa: CSATRTVRGTQYF

abundance: many
v_gene: TRBV5-1
d_gene: TRBD1
j_gene: TRBJ2-1
CDR3nt: TGCGCCAGCTACACCGGGACAGGGAGATCCAATGAGCAGTTCTTC
CDR3aa: CASYTGTGRSNEQFF

abundance: few
v_gene: TRBV5-1
d_gene: .
j_gene: TRBJ1-4
CDR3nt: TGCGCCAGCAGTCATTCAGGACACGCAACTAATGAAAAACTGTTTTTT
CDR3aa: CASSHSGHATNEKLFF

abundance: .
v_gene: TRBV29-1
d_gene: .
j_gene: TRBJ2-7
CDR3nt: TGCAGCGTTTCTGGCGGAGACAGCACCTACGAGCAGTACTTC
CDR3aa: CSVSGGDSTYEQYF

abundance: few
v_gene: TRBV24-1
d_gene: TRBD2
j_gene: TRBJ2-5
CDR3nt: TGTGCCTCTACCGGGACTAGCCTCTGCCCCAAGACCCAGTACTTC
CDR3aa: CASTGTSLCPKTQYF

abundance: .
v_gene: TRBV7-8
d_gene: TRBD2
j_gene: TRBJ2-7
CDR3nt: TGTGCCAGCAGCCCAAGGGAGGGAGTTGGGCCCTACGAGCAGTACTTC
CDR3aa: CASSPREGVGPYEQYF

abundance: many
v_gene: TRBV15
d_gene: .
j_gene: TRBJ1-2
CDR3nt: TGTGCCACCAGCATACGTCGAGGGGGGACTTTCTATGGCTACACCTTC
CDR3aa: CATSIRRGGTFYGYTF

abundance: many
v_gene: TRBV4-1
d_gene: .
j_gene: TRBJ2-7
CDR3nt: TGCGCCAGCAGCCACCCCGCGGGGCGCGAGCAGTACTTC
CDR3aa: CASSHPAGREQYF

abundance: many
v_gene: TRBV27
d_gene: .
j_gene: TRBJ1-2
CDR3nt: TGTGCCAGCAGCCAAGCCTTCGAACACCCATATGGCTACACCTTC
CDR3aa: CASSQAFEHPYGYTF

abundance: many
v_gene: TRBV20-1
d_gene: .
j_gene: TRBJ2-7
CDR3nt: TGCAGTGCTACGGACAGAAGAGGCTACGAGCAGTACTTC
CDR3aa: CSATDRRGYEQYF

abundance: .
v_gene: TRBV12-3/TRBV12-4
d_gene: .
j_gene: TRBJ2-2
CDR3nt: TGTGCCAGCAGTTTTACGACGGAGCCGTTTTTT
CDR3aa: CASSFTTEPFF

abundance: .
v_gene: TRBV7-9
d_gene: TRBD2
j_gene: TRBJ2-1
CDR3nt: TGTGCCGGCAGTCCTAGCGGGAGGGATGGGAAAAATGAGCAGTTCTTC
CDR3aa: CAGSPSGRDGKNEQFF

abundance: many
v_gene: TRBV28
d_gene: .
j_gene: TRBJ2-5
CDR3nt: TGTGCCAGCGGTATATCGGGGGGCCCAGAGACCCAGTACTTC
CDR3aa: CASGISGGPETQYF

abundance: .
v_gene: TRBV2
d_gene: TRBD1
j_gene: TRBJ2-4
CDR3nt: TGTGCCAGCTATAGGGGGCTGAGTTCGACGGCCAAAAACATTCAGTACTTC
CDR3aa: CASYRGLSSTAKNIQYF

abundance: .
v_gene: TRBV20-1
d_gene: TRBD2
j_gene: TRBJ2-7
CDR3nt: TGCAGTGCTAGAGGGCAAGCGGGAGGGCCTCATTACTTC
CDR3aa: CSARGQAGGPHYF

abundance: .
v_gene: TRBV6-2/TRBV6-3
d_gene: .
j_gene: TRBJ2-5
CDR3nt: TGTGCCACCACACCAAAAGAGACCCAGTACTTC
CDR3aa: CATTPKETQYF

abundance: few
v_gene: TRBV2
d_gene: .
j_gene: TRBJ1-5
CDR3nt: TGTGCCAGCAGTGAGAGGGGAAGGGTCCAGCCCCAGCATTTT
CDR3aa: CASSERGRVQPQHF

abundance: many
v_gene: TRBV13
d_gene: TRBD1
j_gene: TRBJ1-2
CDR3nt: TGTGCCAGCAGCCCCGGACAGGACGTACTTAACTATGGCTACACCTTC
CDR3aa: CASSPGQDVLNYGYTF

abundance: .
v_gene: TRBV14
d_gene: .
j_gene: TRBJ2-3
CDR3nt: TGTGCCAGCAGCTCGGCGGGGAGGGGGCACAATACGCAGTATTTT
CDR3aa: CASSSAGRGHNTQYF

abundance: .
v_gene: TRBV5-6
d_gene: TRBD1
j_gene: TRBJ2-2
CDR3nt: TGTGCCAGCAGACGTGGGACAGCGAACACCGGGGAGCTGTTTTTT
CDR3aa: CASRRGTANTGELFF

abundance: many
v_gene: TRBV3-1
d_gene: .
j_gene: TRBJ2-5
CDR3nt: TGTGCCAGCAGCCAAGTAACGGGGGCAACGACCCAGTACTTC
CDR3aa: CASSQVTGATTQYF

abundance: .
v_gene: TRBV20-1
d_gene: .
j_gene: TRBJ1-3
CDR3nt: TGCAGTGCTAGGGACCCCCGAGACTTTGGGGGAAACACCATATATTTT
CDR3aa: CSARDPRDFGGNTIYF

abundance: many
v_gene: TRBV10-3
d_gene: .
j_gene: TRBJ2-7
CDR3nt: TGTGCCATCAGTGATACAGGAGCATTCTACGAGCAGTACTTC
CDR3aa: CAISDTGAFYEQYF

abundance: few
v_gene: TRBV5-1
d_gene: .
j_gene: TRBJ2-7
CDR3nt: TGCGCCAGCAGGGGTGACTGGTCGGGGGACTACGAGCAGTACTTC
CDR3aa: CASRGDWSGDYEQYF

abundance: few
v_gene: TRBV27
d_gene: TRBD1
j_gene: TRBJ1-2
CDR3nt: TGTGCCAGCAGTTGGACAGGGGAATATGGCTACACCTTC
CDR3aa: CASSWTGEYGYTF

abundance: .
v_gene: TRBV20-1
d_gene: .
j_gene: TRBJ1-4
CDR3nt: TGCAGTGCCAAAAAACAGCTCCATAATGAAAAACTGTTTTTT
CDR3aa: CSAKKQLHNEKLFF

abundance: many
v_gene: TRBV5-1
d_gene: .
j_gene: TRBJ2-3
CDR3nt: TGCGCCAGCGGGACGGGAGCCTTCACAGATACGCAGTATTTT
CDR3aa: CASGTGAFTDTQYF

abundance: many
v_gene: TRBV3-1
d_gene: .
j_gene: TRBJ2-1
CDR3nt: TGTGCCAGCAGCCCCCCTCCCCAAAGGACTATTCACAATGAGCAGTTCTTC
CDR3aa: CASSPPPQRTIHNEQFF

abundance: few
v_gene: TRBV6-5
d_gene: .
j_gene: TRBJ1-5
CDR3nt: TGTGCCAGCAGTTACGTTAAGGGTACCCAGCCCCAGCATTTT
CDR3aa: CASSYVKGTQPQHF

abundance: .
v_gene: TRBV5-6
d_gene: .
j_gene: TRBJ1-3
CDR3nt: TGTGCCAGCAGCTTAGGCCTCACGGAGGGAAACACCATATATTTT
CDR3aa: CASSLGLTEGNTIYF

abundance: many
v_gene: TRBV12-3/TRBV12-4
d_gene: .
j_gene: TRBJ1-5
CDR3nt: TGTGCCAGCACTCGACCCGCCTGGGGGGGCCCGGGCAATCAGCCCCAGCATTTT
CDR3aa: CASTRPAWGGPGNQPQHF

abundance: many
v_gene: TRBV12-3/TRBV12-4
d_gene: .
j_gene: TRBJ1-2
CDR3nt: TGTGCCAGCAGTTCGCAGGGGAACTATGGCTACACCTTC
CDR3aa: CASSSQGNYGYTF

abundance: .
v_gene: TRBV30
d_gene: .
j_gene: TRBJ1-2
CDR3nt: TGTGCCTGGGAGCGGTACGACAGGACAATTAACTATGGCTACACCTTC
CDR3aa: CAWERYDRTINYGYTF

abundance: many
v_gene: TRBV11-1
d_gene: TRBD1
j_gene: TRBJ2-1
CDR3nt: TGTGCCAGCAGCTCACCACAGGGGACAAGCTCCTACAATGAGCAGTTCTTC
CDR3aa: CASSSPQGTSSYNEQFF

abundance: many
v_gene: TRBV13
d_gene: .
j_gene: TRBJ1-6
CDR3nt: TGTGCCAGCAGTTTCCCACAGAGGGATAATTCACCCCTCCACTTT
CDR3aa: CASSFPQRDNSPLHF

abundance: many
v_gene: TRBV5-1
d_gene: .
j_gene: TRBJ1-1
CDR3nt: TGCGCCAGCAGCTTGGCCGGGGGCATGAACACTGAAGCTTTCTTT
CDR3aa: CASSLAGGMNTEAFF

abundance: many
v_gene: TRBV30
d_gene: .
j_gene: TRBJ1-5
CDR3nt: TGTGCCTGGAGTGTAGGAATCACGGTCCGCAATCAGCCCCAGCATTTT
CDR3aa: CAWSVGITVRNQPQHF

abundance: many
v_gene: TRBV7-9
d_gene: .
j_gene: TRBJ1-5
CDR3nt: TGTGCCAGCAGCTTCGCCGGGGCCCATCAGCCCCAGCATTTT
CDR3aa: CASSFAGAHQPQHF

abundance: .
v_gene: TRBV27
d_gene: TRBD2
j_gene: TRBJ2-3
CDR3nt: TGTGCCAGCATCGTGCGGGAGACAGATACGCAGTATTTT
CDR3aa: CASIVRETDTQYF

abundance: many
v_gene: TRBV12-3/TRBV12-4
d_gene: .
j_gene: TRBJ1-6
CDR3nt: TGTGCCAGCAGGCAACAGGGAAATAATTCACCCCTCCACTTT
CDR3aa: CASRQQGNNSPLHF

abundance: .
v_gene: TRBV18
d_gene: .
j_gene: TRBJ1-1
CDR3nt: TGTGCCAGCTCACCATACTTCGAGGGCGGGACTGAAGCTTTCTTT
CDR3aa: CASSPYFEGGTEAFF

abundance: many
v_gene: TRBV20-1
d_gene: .
j_gene: TRBJ2-2
CDR3nt: TGCAGTGCTAGAGATAGGGAGGCAACCATCCGAGGCACCGGGGAGCTGTTTTTT
CDR3aa: CSARDREATIRGTGELFF

abundance: many
v_gene: TRBV20-1
d_gene: TRBD2
j_gene: TRBJ2-5
CDR3nt: TGCAGTGCTAGCGCCGGGACTAGACAAGAGACCCAGTACTTC
CDR3aa: CSASAGTRQETQYF

abundance: few
v_gene: TRBV29-1
d_gene: TRBD1
j_gene: TRBJ1-2
CDR3nt: TGCAGCGGGGGACAGGTCAAAGGTGGCTACACCTTC
CDR3aa: CSGGQVKGGYTF

abundance: .
v_gene: TRBV15
d_gene: .
j_gene: TRBJ1-4
CDR3nt: TGTGCCACCAGCAGAGAGGCGTCCGCAGGGGAAAAACTGTTTTTT
CDR3aa: CATSREASAGEKLFF

abundance: few
v_gene: TRBV29-1
d_gene: TRBD1
j_gene: TRBJ2-7
CDR3nt: TGCAGCGCGTGGGGACAGGGGGTTTCCTACGAGCAGTACTTC
CDR3aa: CSAWGQGVSYEQYF

abundance: .
v_gene: TRBV7-2
d_gene: .
j_gene: TRBJ1-1
CDR3nt: TGTGCCAGCAGCTTAGCGGTGGCAGTGAACACTGAAGCTTTCTTT
CDR3aa: CASSLAVAVNTEAFF

abundance: few
v_gene: TRBV20-1
d_gene: .
j_gene: TRBJ2-5
CDR3nt: TGCAGTGCTAGAGATGTTAGCGGTAGCCAGAAAGAGACCCAGTACTTC
CDR3aa: CSARDVSGSQKETQYF

abundance: many
v_gene: TRBV28
d_gene: TRBD1
j_gene: TRBJ2-7
CDR3nt: TGTGCCAGCACCGTCGAGGACAGGGCAAACGAGCAGTACTTC
CDR3aa: CASTVEDRANEQYF

abundance: many
v_gene: TRBV3-1
d_gene: TRBD2
j_gene: TRBJ2-7
CDR3nt: TGTGCCAGCAGCCAACTAGCGGGTGGGATCTACGAGCAGTACTTC
CDR3aa: CASSQLAGGIYEQYF

abundance: few
v_gene: TRBV7-9
d_gene: .
j_gene: TRBJ1-2
CDR3nt: TGTGCCAGCCAACGGGATGGAGGGGATGGCTACACCTTC
CDR3aa: CASQRDGGDGYTF

abundance: many
v_gene: TRBV28
d_gene: .
j_gene: TRBJ2-3
CDR3nt: TGTGCCAGCAGTTTGAAGCGGTCAGGGAGGACAGATACGCAGTATTTT
CDR3aa: CASSLKRSGRTDTQYF

abundance: many
v_gene: TRBV20-1
d_gene: TRBD1
j_gene: TRBJ1-2
CDR3nt: TGCAGTGCTAGGACCGGGACAGCCCTCTATGGCTACACCTTC
CDR3aa: CSARTGTALYGYTF

abundance: .
v_gene: TRBV7-3
d_gene: .
j_gene: TRBJ2-4
CDR3nt: TGTGCCAGCAGCTTAAAAGGTTGGAACATTCAGTACTTC
CDR3aa: CASSLKGWNIQYF

abundance: .
v_gene: TRBV7-2
d_gene: TRBD1
j_gene: TRBJ1-4
CDR3nt: TGTGCCAGCACCGCTTTTGGGACAGGGAGTGAAAAACTGTTTTTT
CDR3aa: CASTAFGTGSEKLFF